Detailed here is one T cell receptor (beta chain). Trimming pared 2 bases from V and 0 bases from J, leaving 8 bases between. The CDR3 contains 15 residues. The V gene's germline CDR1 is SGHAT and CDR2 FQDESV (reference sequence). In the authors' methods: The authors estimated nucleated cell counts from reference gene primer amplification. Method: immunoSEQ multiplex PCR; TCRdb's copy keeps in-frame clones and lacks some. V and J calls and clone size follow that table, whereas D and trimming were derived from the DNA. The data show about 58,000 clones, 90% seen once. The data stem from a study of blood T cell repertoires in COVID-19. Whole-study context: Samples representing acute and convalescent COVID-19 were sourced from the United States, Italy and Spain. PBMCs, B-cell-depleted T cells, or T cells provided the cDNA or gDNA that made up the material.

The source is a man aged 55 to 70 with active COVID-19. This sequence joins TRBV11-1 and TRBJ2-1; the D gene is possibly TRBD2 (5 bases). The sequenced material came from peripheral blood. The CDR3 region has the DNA TGTGCCAGCAGCTTAAGCGGCGGCTCCTACAATGAGCAGTTCTTC. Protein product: CASSLSGGSYNEQFF.